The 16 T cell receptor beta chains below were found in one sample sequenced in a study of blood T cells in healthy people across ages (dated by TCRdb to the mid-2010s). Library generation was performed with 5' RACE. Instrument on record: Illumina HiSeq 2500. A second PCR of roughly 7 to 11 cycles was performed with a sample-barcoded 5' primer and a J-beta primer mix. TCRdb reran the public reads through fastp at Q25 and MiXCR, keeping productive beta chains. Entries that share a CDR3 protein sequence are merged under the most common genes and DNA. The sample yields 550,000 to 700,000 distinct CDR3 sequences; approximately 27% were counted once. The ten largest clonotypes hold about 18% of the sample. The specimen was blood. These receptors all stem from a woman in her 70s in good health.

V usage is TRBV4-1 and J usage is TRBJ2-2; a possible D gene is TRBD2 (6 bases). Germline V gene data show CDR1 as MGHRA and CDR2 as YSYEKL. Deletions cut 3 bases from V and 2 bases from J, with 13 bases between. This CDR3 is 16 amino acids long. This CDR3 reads CASSQLLAPNTGELFF. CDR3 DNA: TGCGCCAGCAGCCAGCTTCTAGCGCCCAACACCGGGGAGCTGTTTTTT.

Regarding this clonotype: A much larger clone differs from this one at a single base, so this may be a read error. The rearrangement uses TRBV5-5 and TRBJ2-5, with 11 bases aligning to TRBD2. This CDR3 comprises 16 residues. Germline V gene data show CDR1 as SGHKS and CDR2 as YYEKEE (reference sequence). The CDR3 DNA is TGTGCCAGCAACTTGGAGCTAGCGGGGGGCAGGGAGACCCAGTACTTC. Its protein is CASNLELAGGRETQYF.

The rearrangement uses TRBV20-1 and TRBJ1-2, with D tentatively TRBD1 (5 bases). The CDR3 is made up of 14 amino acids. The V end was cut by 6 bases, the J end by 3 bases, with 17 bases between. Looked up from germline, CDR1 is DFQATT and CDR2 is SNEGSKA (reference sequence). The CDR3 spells CSAIDSRRYYGYTF. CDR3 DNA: TGCAGTGCCATCGACAGTCGGAGGTACTATGGCTACACCTTC.

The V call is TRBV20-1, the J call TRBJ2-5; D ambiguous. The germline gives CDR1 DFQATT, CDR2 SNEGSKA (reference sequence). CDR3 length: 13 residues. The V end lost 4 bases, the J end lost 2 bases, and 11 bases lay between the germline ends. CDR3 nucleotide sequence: TGCAGTGCTACACACACATCTCAAGAGACCCAGTACTTC. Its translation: CSATHTSQETQYF.

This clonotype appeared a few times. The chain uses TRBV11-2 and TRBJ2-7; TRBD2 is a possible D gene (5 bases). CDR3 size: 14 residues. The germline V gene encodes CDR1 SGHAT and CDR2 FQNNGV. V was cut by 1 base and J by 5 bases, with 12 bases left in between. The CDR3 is CASSLGVSDNEQYF. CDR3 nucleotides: TGTGCCAGCAGCTTAGGTGTTAGCGACAACGAGCAGTACTTC. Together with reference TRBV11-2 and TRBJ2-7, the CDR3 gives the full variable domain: EAGVAQSPRYKIIEKRQSVAFWCNPISGHATLYWYQQILGQGPKLLIQFQNNGVVDDSQLPKDRFSAERLKGVDSTLKIQPAKLEDSAVYLCASSLGVSDNEQYFGPGTRLTVT.

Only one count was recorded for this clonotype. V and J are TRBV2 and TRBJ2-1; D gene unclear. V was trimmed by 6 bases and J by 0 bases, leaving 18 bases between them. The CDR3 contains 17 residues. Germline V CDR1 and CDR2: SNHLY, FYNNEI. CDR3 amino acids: CASRTRWVRSSYNEQFF. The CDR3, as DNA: TGTGCCAGCAGAACCCGGTGGGTCAGGAGCTCCTACAATGAGCAGTTCTTC. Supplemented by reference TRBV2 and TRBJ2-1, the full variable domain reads EPEVTQTPSHQVTQMGQEVILRCVPISNHLYFYWYRQILGQKVEFLVSFYNNEISEKSEIFDDQFSVERPDGSNFTLKIRSTKLEDSAMYFCASRTRWVRSSYNEQFFGPGTRLTVL.

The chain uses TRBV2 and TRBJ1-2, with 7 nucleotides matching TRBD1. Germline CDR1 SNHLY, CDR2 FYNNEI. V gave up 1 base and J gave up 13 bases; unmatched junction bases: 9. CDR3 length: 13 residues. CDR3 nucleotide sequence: TGTGCCAGCAGTGAAGGAGGACAGGCCGGGGGCACCTTC. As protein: CASSEGGQAGGTF.

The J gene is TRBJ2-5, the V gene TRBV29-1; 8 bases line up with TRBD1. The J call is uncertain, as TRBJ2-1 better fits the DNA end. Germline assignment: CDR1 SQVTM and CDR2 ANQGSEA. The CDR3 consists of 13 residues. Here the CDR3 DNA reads TGCAGCGTTGGGACAGGGAACCTCGGTGAGCAGTTCTTC. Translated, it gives CSVGTGNLGEQFF.

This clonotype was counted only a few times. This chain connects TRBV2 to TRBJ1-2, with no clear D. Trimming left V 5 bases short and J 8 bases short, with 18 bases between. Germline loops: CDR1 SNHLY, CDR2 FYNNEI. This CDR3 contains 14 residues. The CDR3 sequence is CASSQVTVGEGYTF. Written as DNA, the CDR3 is TGTGCCAGCAGTCAAGTAACAGTTGGAGAGGGCTACACCTTC. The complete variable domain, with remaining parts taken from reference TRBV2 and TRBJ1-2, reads EPEVTQTPSHQVTQMGQEVILRCVPISNHLYFYWYRQILGQKVEFLVSFYNNEISEKSEIFDDQFSVERPDGSNFTLKIRSTKLEDSAMYFCASSQVTVGEGYTFGSGTRLTVV.

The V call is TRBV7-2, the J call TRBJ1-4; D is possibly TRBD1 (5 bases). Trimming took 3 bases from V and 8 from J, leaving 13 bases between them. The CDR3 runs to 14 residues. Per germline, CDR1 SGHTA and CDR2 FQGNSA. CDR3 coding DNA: TGTGCCAGCAGCTTTAGGACGGGGGAGGAAAAACTGTTTTTT. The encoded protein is CASSFRTGEEKLFF.

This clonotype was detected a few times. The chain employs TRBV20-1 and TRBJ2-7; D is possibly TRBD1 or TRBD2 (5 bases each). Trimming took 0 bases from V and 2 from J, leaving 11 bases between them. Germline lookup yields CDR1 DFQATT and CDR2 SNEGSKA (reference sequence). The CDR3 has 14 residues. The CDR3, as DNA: TGCAGTGCTAGAGAGGGGACGGCTACCTACGAGCAGTACTTC. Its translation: CSAREGTATYEQYF.

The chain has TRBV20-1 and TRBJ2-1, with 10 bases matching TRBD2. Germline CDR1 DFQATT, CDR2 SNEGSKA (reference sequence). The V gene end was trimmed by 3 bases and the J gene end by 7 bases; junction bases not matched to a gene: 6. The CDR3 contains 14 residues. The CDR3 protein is CSASERGGRNEQFF. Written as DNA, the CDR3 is TGCAGTGCTAGCGAGCGGGGGGGCCGGAATGAGCAGTTCTTC.

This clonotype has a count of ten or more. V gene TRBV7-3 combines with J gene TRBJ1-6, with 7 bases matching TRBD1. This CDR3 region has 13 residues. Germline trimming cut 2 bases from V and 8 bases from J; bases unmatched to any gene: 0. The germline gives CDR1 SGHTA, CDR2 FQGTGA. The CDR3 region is CASSLDRDSPLHF. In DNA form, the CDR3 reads TGTGCCAGCAGCTTAGACAGGGATTCACCCCTCCACTTT.

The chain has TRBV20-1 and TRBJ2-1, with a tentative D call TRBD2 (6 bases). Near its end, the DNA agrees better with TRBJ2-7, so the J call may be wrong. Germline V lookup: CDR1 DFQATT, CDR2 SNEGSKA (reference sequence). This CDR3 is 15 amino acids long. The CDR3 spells CSARARGGISYEQYF. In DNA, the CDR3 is TGCAGTGCTAGAGCCCGAGGAGGGATCTCCTACGAGCAGTACTTC.

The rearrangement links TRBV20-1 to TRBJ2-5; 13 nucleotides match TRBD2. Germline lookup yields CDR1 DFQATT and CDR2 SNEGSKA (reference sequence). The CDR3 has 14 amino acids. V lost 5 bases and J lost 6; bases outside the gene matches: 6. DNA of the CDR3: TGCAGTGCTGTACTAGCGGGGGGGCCAAAGACCCAGTACTTC. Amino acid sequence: CSAVLAGGPKTQYF.

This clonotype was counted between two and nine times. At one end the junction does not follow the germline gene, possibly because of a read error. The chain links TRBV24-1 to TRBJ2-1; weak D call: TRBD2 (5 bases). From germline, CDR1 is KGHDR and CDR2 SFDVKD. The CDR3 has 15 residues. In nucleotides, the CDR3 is TGTGCTACCAGTGATTCGGGGTTTGCGAACAATGAGCAGTTCTTC. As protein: CATSDSGFANNEQFF.